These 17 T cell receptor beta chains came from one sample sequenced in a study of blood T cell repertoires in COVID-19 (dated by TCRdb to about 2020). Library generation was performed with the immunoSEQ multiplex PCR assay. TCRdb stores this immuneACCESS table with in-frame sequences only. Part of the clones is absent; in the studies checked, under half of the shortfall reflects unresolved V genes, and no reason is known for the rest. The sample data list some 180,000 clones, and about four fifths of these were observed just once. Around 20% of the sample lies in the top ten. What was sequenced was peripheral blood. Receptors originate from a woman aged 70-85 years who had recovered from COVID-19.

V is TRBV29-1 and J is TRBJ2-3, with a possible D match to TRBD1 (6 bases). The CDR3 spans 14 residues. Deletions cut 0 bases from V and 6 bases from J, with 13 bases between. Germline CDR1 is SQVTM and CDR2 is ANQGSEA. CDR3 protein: CSVEDGGNLDTQYF. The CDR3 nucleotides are TGCAGCGTTGAAGATGGGGGCAATTTGGATACGCAGTATTTT.

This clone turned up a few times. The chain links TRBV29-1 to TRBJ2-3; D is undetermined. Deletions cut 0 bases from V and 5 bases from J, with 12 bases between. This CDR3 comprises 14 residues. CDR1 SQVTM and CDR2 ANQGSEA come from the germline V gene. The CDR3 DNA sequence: TGCAGCGTTGAAGATCCCCCCGGTGGAGATACGCAGTATTTT. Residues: CSVEDPPGGDTQYF.

CDR3: CASSSPGGTEAFF. The DNA of the CDR3 is TGTGCCAGCAGCTCCCCCGGGGGCACTGAAGCTTTCTTT. The J gene is TRBJ1-1, the V gene TRBV5-4; tentative D call: TRBD1 (5 bases). The CDR3 has 13 amino acids. Germline V lookup: CDR1 SGHNT, CDR2 YYREEE (reference sequence). The germline V and J ends were trimmed by 3 bases and 4 bases, with 10 bases remaining between them.

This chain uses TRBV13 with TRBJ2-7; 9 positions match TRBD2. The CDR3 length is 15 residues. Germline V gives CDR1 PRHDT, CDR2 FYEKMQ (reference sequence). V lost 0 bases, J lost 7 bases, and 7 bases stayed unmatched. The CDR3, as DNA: TGTGCCAGCAGCTTAGGCCTCGCGGGAGGGTTGGAGCAGTACTTC. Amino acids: CASSLGLAGGLEQYF.

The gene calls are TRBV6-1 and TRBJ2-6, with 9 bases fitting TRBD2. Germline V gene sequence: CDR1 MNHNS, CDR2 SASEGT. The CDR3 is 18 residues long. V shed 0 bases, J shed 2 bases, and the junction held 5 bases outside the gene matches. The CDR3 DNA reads TGTGCCAGCAGTGAAGCAGCTAGCGGGACAGCTGGGGCCAACGTCCTGACTTTC. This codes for CASSEAASGTAGANVLTF.

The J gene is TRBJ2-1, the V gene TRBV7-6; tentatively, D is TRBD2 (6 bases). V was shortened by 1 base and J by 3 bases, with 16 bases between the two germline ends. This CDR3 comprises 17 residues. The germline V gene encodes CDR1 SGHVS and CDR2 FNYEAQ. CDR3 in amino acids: CASSLGYSHGGYNEQFF. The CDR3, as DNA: TGTGCCAGCAGCTTAGGATACTCCCACGGGGGCTACAATGAGCAGTTCTTC. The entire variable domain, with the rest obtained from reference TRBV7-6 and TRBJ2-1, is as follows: GAGVSQSPRYKVTKRGQDVALRCDPISGHVSLYWYRQALGQGPEFLTYFNYEAQQDKSGLPNDRFSAERPEGSISTLTIQRTEQRDSAMYRCASSLGYSHGGYNEQFFGPGTRLTVL.

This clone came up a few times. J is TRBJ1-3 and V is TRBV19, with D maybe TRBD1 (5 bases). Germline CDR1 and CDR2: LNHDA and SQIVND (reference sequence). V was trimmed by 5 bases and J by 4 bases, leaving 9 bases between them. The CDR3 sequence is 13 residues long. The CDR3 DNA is TGTGCCAGTAGTCCCCGACAGGGAAACACCATATATTTT. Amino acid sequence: CASSPRQGNTIYF. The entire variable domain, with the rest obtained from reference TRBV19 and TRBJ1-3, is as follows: DGGITQSPKYLFRKEGQNVTLSCEQNLNHDAMYWYRQDPGQGLRLIYYSQIVNDFQKGDIAEGYSVSREKKESFPLTVTSAQKNPTAFYLCASSPRQGNTIYFGEGSWLTVV.

CDR3 amino acids: CAWTRQGNSPLHF. The CDR3, as DNA: TGTGCCTGGACCCGACAGGGGAATTCACCCCTCCACTTT. The chain is built from TRBV30 and TRBJ1-6; 8 bases match TRBD1. Germline V gene sequence: CDR1 GTSNPN, CDR2 SVGIG (reference sequence). Trimming cost V 4 bases and J 7 bases; bases outside gene matches: 3. The CDR3 runs to 13 residues.

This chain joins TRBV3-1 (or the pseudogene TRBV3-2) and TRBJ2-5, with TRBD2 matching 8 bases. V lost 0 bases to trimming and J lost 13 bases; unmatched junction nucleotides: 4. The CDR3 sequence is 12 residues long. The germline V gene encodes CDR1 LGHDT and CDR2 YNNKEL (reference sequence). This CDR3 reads CASSQEAGGPYF. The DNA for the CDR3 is TGTGCCAGCAGCCAAGAGGCGGGGGGACCGTACTTC.

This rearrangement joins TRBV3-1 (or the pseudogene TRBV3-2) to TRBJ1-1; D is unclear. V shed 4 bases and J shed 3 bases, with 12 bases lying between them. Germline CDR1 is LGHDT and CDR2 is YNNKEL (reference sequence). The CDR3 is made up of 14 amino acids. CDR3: CASSRQFADTEAFF. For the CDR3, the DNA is TGTGCCAGCAGCCGGCAGTTTGCGGACACTGAAGCTTTCTTT.

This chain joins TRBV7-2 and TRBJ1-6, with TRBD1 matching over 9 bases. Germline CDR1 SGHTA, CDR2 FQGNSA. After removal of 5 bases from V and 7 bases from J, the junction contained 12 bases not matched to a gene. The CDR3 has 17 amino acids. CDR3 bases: TGTGCCAGCAGCCCGATGGGACACAGGGGGCTAAATTCACCCCTCCACTTT. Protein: CASSPMGHRGLNSPLHF. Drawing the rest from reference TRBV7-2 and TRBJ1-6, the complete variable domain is GAGVSQSPSNKVTEKGKDVELRCDPISGHTALYWYRQSLGQGLEFLIYFQGNSAPDKSGLPSDRFSAERTGGSVSTLTIQRTQQEDSAVYLCASSPMGHRGLNSPLHFGNGTRLTVT.

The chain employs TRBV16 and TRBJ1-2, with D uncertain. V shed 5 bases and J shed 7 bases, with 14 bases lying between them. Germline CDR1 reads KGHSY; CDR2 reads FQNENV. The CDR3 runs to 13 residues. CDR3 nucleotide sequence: TGTGCCAGCAGCTTCGGACTCTCGGGTGGCTACACCTTC. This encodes CASSFGLSGGYTF.

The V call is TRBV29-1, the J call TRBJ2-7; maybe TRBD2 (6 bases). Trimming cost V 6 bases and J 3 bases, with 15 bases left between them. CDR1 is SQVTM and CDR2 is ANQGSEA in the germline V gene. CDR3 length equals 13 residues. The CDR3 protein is CSVGGPSGYEQYF. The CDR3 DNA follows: TGCAGCGTGGGGGGACCCTCGGGCTACGAGCAGTACTTC.

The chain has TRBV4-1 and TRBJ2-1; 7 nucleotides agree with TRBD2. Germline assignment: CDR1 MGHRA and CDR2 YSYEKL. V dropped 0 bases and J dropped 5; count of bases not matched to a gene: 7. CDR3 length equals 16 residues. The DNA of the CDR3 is TGCGCCAGCAGCCAAGATCGAAGCGGGACGAACAATGAGCAGTTCTTC. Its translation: CASSQDRSGTNNEQFF.

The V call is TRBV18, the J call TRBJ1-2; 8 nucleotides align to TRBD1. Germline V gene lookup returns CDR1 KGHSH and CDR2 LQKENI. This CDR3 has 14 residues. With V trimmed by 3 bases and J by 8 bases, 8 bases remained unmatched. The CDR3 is CASSPELDRGGYTF. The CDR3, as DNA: TGTGCCAGCTCACCTGAACTCGACAGGGGCGGCTACACCTTC.

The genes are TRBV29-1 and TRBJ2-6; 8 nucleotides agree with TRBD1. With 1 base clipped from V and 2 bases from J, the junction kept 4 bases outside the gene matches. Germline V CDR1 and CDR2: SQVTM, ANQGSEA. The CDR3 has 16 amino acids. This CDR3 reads CSVEVRGLPGANVLTF. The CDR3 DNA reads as TGCAGCGTTGAAGTCAGGGGGCTTCCTGGGGCCAACGTCCTGACTTTC.

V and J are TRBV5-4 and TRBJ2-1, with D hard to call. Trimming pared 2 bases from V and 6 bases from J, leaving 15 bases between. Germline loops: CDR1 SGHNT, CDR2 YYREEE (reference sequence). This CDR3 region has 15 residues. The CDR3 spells CASSFVTPGLNEQFF. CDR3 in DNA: TGTGCCAGCAGCTTCGTGACTCCGGGTCTCAATGAGCAGTTCTTC.